This T cell receptor beta chain emerged from a study of T-cell memory formation after mild COVID-19. Study-wide points: Whether day 37 second-wave clones are SARS-CoV-2-specific was not confirmed. CD4/CD8 balance held among clones contracting day 15 to 85, and later expanders leaned CD4+. Researchers report contracting CD4+ clones mostly in CM and EM, with CD8+ clones in EMRA.

TCRdb itself ran the 5' RACE reads through MiXCR, one entry per CDR3 protein. The sample has 75,000 to 95,000 distinct CDR3 sequences, around an eighth seen once. This clonotype was observed a handful of times. The target antigen is unknown. The receptor was derived from an adult woman who had mild COVID-19 (a few samples of this study predate the infection). Cell type and time point are not known. Sequences were obtained from PBMCs or a T cell subset sorted from them (not recorded which).

The CDR3 spells CAWTLGTNYGYTF. The CDR3 DNA reads TGTGCCTGGACCCTTGGAACTAACTATGGCTACACCTTC. The chain employs TRBV30 and TRBJ1-2; D unresolved. Germline V gives CDR1 GTSNPN, CDR2 SVGIG (reference sequence). The CDR3 sequence is 13 residues long. Trimming pared 4 bases from V and 0 bases from J, leaving 9 bases between.